What follows are 32 T cell receptor beta chains derived from one specimen sequenced in a study of T cell changes during pregnancy in multiple sclerosis. TCRdb keeps only in-frame clones here, not all; method: immunoSEQ multiplex PCR. The sample lists fewer than 55,000 clones; about 87% were seen once. The input for sequencing was peripheral blood, taken in the first trimester of pregnancy. Receptor source: a female donor with multiple sclerosis, enrolled in a pregnancy study.

The J gene is TRBJ2-7, the V gene TRBV29-1; 9 bases line up with TRBD1. The CDR3 extends over 15 amino acids. Germline lookup yields CDR1 SQVTM and CDR2 ANQGSEA. V gave up 4 bases and J gave up 3 bases; unmatched junction bases: 10. The CDR3 bases are TGCAGCGTTGCGTGGACAGGGGCCCCCATCTACGAGCAGTACTTC. Residues: CSVAWTGAPIYEQYF.

The chain has TRBV15 and TRBJ2-7; D not certain. The CDR3 is made up of 14 amino acids. Germline CDR1 is LNHNV and CDR2 is YYDKDF (reference sequence). Trimming removed 8 bases at V and 0 bases at J, with 14 bases between. The CDR3 sequence: CATAPRSSSYEQYF. The CDR3 coding sequence is TGTGCCACCGCTCCGAGGTCAAGCTCCTACGAGCAGTACTTC.

In its sample, this clone was seen a few times. The same CDR3 is also encoded by other DNA sequences in this sample. The genes are TRBV30 and TRBJ1-5, with 8 positions matching TRBD1. Germline V gives CDR1 GTSNPN, CDR2 SVGIG (reference sequence). This CDR3 contains 14 residues. V shed 1 base and J 4 bases; nucleotides not matched to a gene: 3. This chain's CDR3 is CAWSGTGINQPQHF. The CDR3 DNA is TGTGCCTGGAGTGGGACAGGGATTAATCAGCCCCAGCATTTT.

The gene calls are TRBV7-2 and TRBJ2-3; possible D gene TRBD1, 5 bases. V lost 1 base and J lost 1, with 6 bases in between. Germline V gene data show CDR1 as SGHTA and CDR2 as FQGNSA. The CDR3 loop spans 14 amino acids. CDR3 protein: CASSLEQGTDTQYF. The CDR3 DNA sequence: TGTGCCAGCAGCTTAGAACAGGGCACAGATACGCAGTATTTT.

The rearrangement uses TRBV4-1 and TRBJ1-2, with D possibly matching TRBD1 (5 bases). Germline V gene data show CDR1 as MGHRA and CDR2 as YSYEKL. The CDR3 consists of 14 residues. Trimming shortened V by 1 base and J by 4 bases, and 10 bases separated the two germline ends. The CDR3 bases are TGCGCCAGCAGCCAAGCCCCGGGGGGCTATGGCTACACCTTC. Its translation is CASSQAPGGYGYTF.

The table lists this clone with a count of one. CDR3 sequence (DNA): TGTGCCTGGACCAGGGGGCTGAGCACAGATACGCAGTATTTT. Translation: CAWTRGLSTDTQYF. This chain links TRBV30 with TRBJ2-3; 8 bases match TRBD1. There are 14 residues in the CDR3. The V gene end was trimmed by 4 bases and the J gene end by 0 bases; junction bases not matched to a gene: 3. Germline CDR1 and CDR2: GTSNPN and SVGIG (reference sequence).

This chain links TRBV28 with TRBJ2-7; possible D gene TRBD1, 5 bases. The CDR3 sequence is 12 residues long. Per germline, CDR1 MDHEN and CDR2 SYDVKM. Deletions cut 4 bases from V and 8 bases from J, with 12 bases between. CDR3 in DNA: TGTGCCAGCAGTTCCTCGACAGAGAAGCAGTACTTC. It codes for CASSSSTEKQYF.

This chain connects TRBV28 to TRBJ2-6, with 7 bases lining up with TRBD1. J lost 0 bases, V lost 5 bases, and 7 bases had no gene match. Germline CDR1 is MDHEN and CDR2 is SYDVKM. This CDR3 comprises 17 residues. CDR3 DNA sequence: TGTGCCAGCAGTAATGACAGGGACCCCTCTGGGGCCAACGTCCTGACTTTC. It specifies CASSNDRDPSGANVLTF.

This CDR3 reads CASSPGGDSPPYEQYF. CDR3 DNA: TGTGCCAGCTCACCAGGCGGGGACAGCCCACCCTACGAGCAGTACTTC. The chain links TRBV18 to TRBJ2-7; tentative D call: TRBD1 (7 bases). Germline V gene lookup returns CDR1 KGHSH and CDR2 LQKENI. V shed 2 bases and J shed 2 bases, with 16 bases lying between them. This CDR3 is built from 16 residues.

The chain links TRBV7-9 to TRBJ1-6; D uncertain. Germline V gene data show CDR1 as SEHNR and CDR2 as FQNEAQ (reference sequence). The CDR3 extends over 12 amino acids. Deletions cut 5 bases from V and 8 bases from J, with 7 bases between. CDR3 bases: TGTGCCAGCAGCACCACAGATTCACCCCTCCACTTT. Translation: CASSTTDSPLHF.

CDR3: CASSSGQTRFNYGYTF. The CDR3 region has the DNA TGTGCCAGTAGCTCCGGACAGACGAGGTTTAACTATGGCTACACCTTC. The genes are TRBV19 and TRBJ1-2; perhaps TRBD1 as D (6 bases). This CDR3 has 16 residues. Trimming took 6 bases from V and 1 from J, leaving 18 bases between them. The germline CDR1 and CDR2 sequences are LNHDA and SQIVND (reference sequence).

The CDR3 DNA reads as TGTGCCAGCAGTTTGATTCTTCGGGGGGATGGCTACACCTTC. It encodes CASSLILRGDGYTF. The rearrangement joins TRBV28 to TRBJ1-2; possibly TRBD1 for D (5 bases). This CDR3 region has 14 residues. V was shortened by 3 bases and J by 6 bases, with 14 bases between the two germline ends. Germline loops: CDR1 MDHEN, CDR2 SYDVKM.

This clone was seen just once. This rearrangement joins TRBV5-4 to TRBJ2-1, with 9 bases lining up with TRBD1. J was trimmed by 4 bases and V by 4 bases; bases with no gene match: 9. From germline, CDR1 is SGHNT and CDR2 YYREEE (reference sequence). This CDR3 spans 16 amino acids. As DNA, the CDR3 is TGTGCCAGCAGCCCAGTACGGACAGGGGCTTACAATGAGCAGTTCTTC. Encoded protein: CASSPVRTGAYNEQFF.

This CDR3 is CAWSVLAGGPGELFF. The CDR3 DNA is TGTGCCTGGAGTGTACTAGCGGGGGGGCCCGGGGAGCTGTTTTTT. The chain carries TRBV30 and TRBJ2-2; 13 bases fit TRBD2. The CDR3 covers 15 residues. J was trimmed by 6 bases and V by 0 bases; bases with no gene match: 1. Germline CDR1 and CDR2: GTSNPN and SVGIG (reference sequence).

The V gene is TRBV7-3, the J gene TRBJ2-1; TRBD2 might be the D (6 bases). The CDR3 sequence is 15 residues long. V was cut by 3 bases and J by 5 bases, with 14 bases left in between. Per germline, CDR1 SGHTA and CDR2 FQGTGA. This chain's CDR3 is CASSLDYPSHNEQFF. CDR3 DNA: TGTGCCAGCAGCTTGGACTACCCGTCCCACAATGAGCAGTTCTTC.

This CDR3 reads CASSFTRYRASNQPQHF. The CDR3 DNA sequence: TGTGCCAGCAGCTTCACCCGCTACAGGGCTAGCAATCAGCCCCAGCATTTT. The chain employs TRBV28 and TRBJ1-5; the D gene is possibly TRBD1 (6 bases). The CDR3 covers 17 residues. The germline gives CDR1 MDHEN, CDR2 SYDVKM. The V and J ends lost 6 bases and 0 bases respectively, with 18 bases between them.

The chain combines TRBV9 with TRBJ2-2; 7 nucleotides agree with TRBD1. The germline gives CDR1 SGDLS, CDR2 YYNGEE. V lost 0 bases and J lost 7; bases outside the gene matches: 9. The CDR3 has 16 residues. The CDR3 loop is CASSVVGDSRNGELFF. CDR3 nucleotides: TGTGCCAGCAGCGTAGTTGGGGACAGTCGGAACGGGGAGCTGTTTTTT.

CDR3 region: CASGLVVVRSAYEQYF. For the CDR3, the DNA is TGTGCTAGTGGTTTGGTCGTCGTGAGGTCCGCCTACGAGCAGTACTTC. V is TRBV12-5 and J is TRBJ2-7, with D hard to call. Between the trimmed V and J ends, which lost 0 bases and 2 bases, there was a span of 14 bases. The CDR3 is made up of 16 amino acids. CDR1 and CDR2 from the germline V gene are LGHNT and FRNRAP.

V and J are TRBV5-4 and TRBJ2-5; 9 nucleotides match TRBD1. V shed 4 bases and J 5 bases; nucleotides not matched to a gene: 9. Germline-derived CDR1 and CDR2 are SGHNT and YYREEE (reference sequence). This CDR3 contains 15 residues. The CDR3 DNA is TGTGCCAGCAGCCTCCCCGGGACAGGGTCTGAGACCCAGTACTTC. This codes for CASSLPGTGSETQYF.

This clone was seen just once. V gene TRBV10-3 combines with J gene TRBJ1-2; 7 bases match TRBD1. Germline loops: CDR1 ENHRY, CDR2 SYGVKD. Germline trimming cut 10 bases from V and 3 bases from J; bases unmatched to any gene: 8. The CDR3 is made up of 13 amino acids. CDR3 nucleotides: TGTGCCACCAGATCCGGGACAGACTATGGCTACACCTTC. This translates into CATRSGTDYGYTF.

The chain uses TRBV30 and TRBJ2-7, with a weak D call TRBD1 (5 bases). The CDR3 runs to 12 residues. The germline CDR1 and CDR2 sequences are GTSNPN and SVGIG (reference sequence). Trimming shortened V by 4 bases and J by 3 bases, and 10 bases separated the two germline ends. The CDR3 region has the DNA TGTGCCTGGAAGGGGAAGGGCTACGAGCAGTACTTC. Amino acid sequence: CAWKGKGYEQYF.

The chain has TRBV2 and TRBJ2-5; 11 bases fit TRBD2. This CDR3 is 15 amino acids long. The junction had 5 bases not matched to a gene; V was cut back by 7 bases and J by 1 base. Germline CDR1 SNHLY, CDR2 FYNNEI. CDR3 bases: TGTGCCAGCATACGAGGGACTAGCGGCCAAGAGACCCAGTACTTC. Amino acids: CASIRGTSGQETQYF.

This clone has just a few counts. The genes are TRBV28 and TRBJ2-7; possible D gene TRBD1, 6 bases. Germline lookup yields CDR1 MDHEN and CDR2 SYDVKM. The CDR3 spans 14 residues. Trimming took 6 bases from V and 3 from J, leaving 15 bases between them. The CDR3 nucleotides are TGTGCCAGCAGGCTGACAGGAACCTACTACGAGCAGTACTTC. Translating gives CASRLTGTYYEQYF.

The rearrangement joins TRBV30 to TRBJ1-5, with a possible D match to TRBD1 (6 bases). Germline V CDR1 and CDR2: GTSNPN, SVGIG (reference sequence). V lost 3 bases, J lost 7 bases, and 19 bases lay in between. The CDR3 spans 15 residues. CDR3: CAWSPGGPSYQPQHF. CDR3 DNA sequence: TGTGCCTGGAGCCCCGGGGGGCCCTCCTACCAGCCCCAGCATTTT.

V gene TRBV13 combines with J gene TRBJ2-1, with 10 positions matching TRBD2. The CDR3 sequence is 15 residues long. CDR1 and CDR2 from the germline V gene are PRHDT and FYEKMQ (reference sequence). Trimming took 5 bases from V and 4 from J; bases not matched to a gene: 5. The CDR3 sequence is CASSALAGAYNEQFF. The CDR3 DNA reads TGTGCCAGCAGCGCTCTAGCGGGGGCGTACAATGAGCAGTTCTTC. The variable domain in full, completed from reference TRBV13 and TRBJ2-1, reads AAGVIQSPRHLIKEKRETATLKCYPIPRHDTVYWYQQGPGQDPQFLISFYEKMQSDKGSIPDRFSAQQFSDYHSELNMSSLELGDSALYFCASSALAGAYNEQFFGPGTRLTVL.

V gene TRBV2 combines with J gene TRBJ1-1, with 10 bases aligning to TRBD1. The germline V gene encodes CDR1 SNHLY and CDR2 FYNNEI. The CDR3 sequence is 16 residues long. V lost 10 bases to trimming and J lost 0 bases; unmatched junction nucleotides: 11. CDR3 nucleotides: TGTGCCACCCACCCGGGACAGGGGAATTTGAACACTGAAGCTTTCTTT. Residues: CATHPGQGNLNTEAFF. Looking up the rest from reference TRBV2 and TRBJ1-1 gives the full variable domain: EPEVTQTPSHQVTQMGQEVILRCVPISNHLYFYWYRQILGQKVEFLVSFYNNEISEKSEIFDDQFSVERPDGSNFTLKIRSTKLEDSAMYFCATHPGQGNLNTEAFFGQGTRLTVV.

This chain links TRBV27 with TRBJ2-2; D is possibly TRBD1 (6 bases). V shed 5 bases and J shed 2 bases, with 15 bases lying between them. The germline gives CDR1 MNHEY, CDR2 SMNVEV (reference sequence). The CDR3 loop spans 16 amino acids. As DNA, the CDR3 is TGTGCCAGCAGTCCGGCCGGGACATTCAACACCGGGGAGCTGTTTTTT. It translates to CASSPAGTFNTGELFF.

The chain combines TRBV10-3 with TRBJ2-3; the D gene is possibly TRBD2 (5 bases). Looked up from germline, CDR1 is ENHRY and CDR2 is SYGVKD. The CDR3 is made up of 11 amino acids. Trimming took off 10 bases at V and 3 bases at J, with 8 bases between the two ends. The CDR3 spells CATGWTDTQYF. The CDR3, as DNA: TGTGCCACGGGGTGGACAGATACGCAGTATTTT.

The chain recombines TRBV5-1 with TRBJ2-5; no clear D gene. The germline V and J ends were trimmed by 0 bases and 3 bases, with 6 bases remaining between them. The length of the CDR3 is 13 residues. Germline-derived CDR1 and CDR2 are SGHRS and YFSETQ. Written as DNA, the CDR3 is TGCGCCAGCAGCTTGGGACTGGAAGAGACCCAGTACTTC. It yields the protein CASSLGLEETQYF.

The V and J genes are TRBV10-2 and TRBJ2-3; 11 nucleotides line up with TRBD2. This CDR3 has 14 residues. Germline V CDR1 and CDR2: WSHSY, SAAADI. V was clipped by 7 bases and J by 2 bases; unmatched bases: 2. The CDR3 sequence is CASKLAGVTDTQYF. DNA of the CDR3: TGCGCCAGCAAACTAGCGGGGGTCACAGATACGCAGTATTTT.

This sequence joins TRBV30 and TRBJ1-5; the D gene is possibly TRBD1 (5 bases). Trimming pared 3 bases from V and 5 bases from J, leaving 11 bases between. CDR3 size: 13 residues. CDR1 and CDR2 from the germline V gene are GTSNPN and SVGIG (reference sequence). The CDR3 DNA is TGTGCCTGGAGCAGGGCCGGGTATCAGCCCCAGCATTTT. Protein: CAWSRAGYQPQHF.

The genes are TRBV5-6 and TRBJ2-3; the D gene is possibly TRBD1 (5 bases). The CDR3 runs to 14 residues. Trimming removed 1 base at V and 1 base at J, with 7 bases between. CDR1 and CDR2 from the germline V gene are SGHDT and YYEEEE. CDR3 region: CASSLIRGTDTQYF. The DNA of the CDR3 is TGTGCCAGCAGCTTGATCAGGGGCACAGATACGCAGTATTTT. Complete variable domain (other parts from reference TRBV5-6 and TRBJ2-3): DAGVTQSPTHLIKTRGQQVTLRCSPKSGHDTVSWYQQALGQGPQFIFQYYEEEERQRGNFPDRFSGHQFPNYSSELNVNALLLGDSALYLCASSLIRGTDTQYFGPGTRLTVL.